This T cell receptor beta chain originates from a study of vaccination effects on CD4 cells after COVID-19. Germline CDR1 reads MGHRA; CDR2 reads YSYEKL. V lost 2 bases and J 4 bases, leaving 11 bases between the germline ends. The CDR3 is 14 amino acids. The method was immunoSEQ multiplex PCR; TCRdb's version includes in-frame clones alone and lacks a portion of them. The sample lists roughly 63,000 clones; around four fifths were seen once. Viral peptide pools were used in the ViraFEST assay to expand antigen-specific CD4+ T cells, and sequencing came afterward. It was after roughly 11 days of culture that CD4+ T cells were isolated. Vaccination of participants consisted of two doses of either the BNT162b2 or mRNA-1273 vaccine. As to this clone: The antigen is unknown.

This sample comprised CD4+ T cells from PBMCs cultured with HCoV-OC43 spike peptides, obtained after COVID-19 vaccination. Indicated subset: HCoV-OC43 spike overlapping peptide pool stimulation. The TCR originated in a human donor who received a COVID-19 vaccine. The chain couples TRBV4-1 to TRBJ2-5; D is ambiguous. In nucleotides, the CDR3 is TGCGCCAGCAGCCAACAACCTTTTCGAGAGACCCAGTACTTC. Its translation is CASSQQPFRETQYF.